One sample yielded the 25 T cell receptor beta chains listed below, sequenced in a study of blood T cell repertoires in COVID-19. Data came from immunoSEQ multiplex PCR; TCRdb stores just in-frame clones and leaves some out. The table includes about 270,000 clones, 65% to 85% detected once. Material for sequencing was peripheral blood. The receptors here all came from a human donor with COVID-19, enrolled during active disease. The donor label of this sample is uncertain.

The rearrangement uses TRBV28 and TRBJ1-1, with 10 positions matching TRBD1. Germline lookup yields CDR1 MDHEN and CDR2 SYDVKM. The CDR3 consists of 14 residues. Trimming removed 4 bases from V and 5 bases from J; junction bases left unmatched: 4. CDR3: CASSSGQGGTEAFF. The CDR3 DNA reads as TGTGCCAGCAGTTCCGGACAGGGGGGGACTGAAGCTTTCTTT.

The chain joins TRBV14 to TRBJ2-1; D is possibly TRBD1 (6 bases). V dropped 6 bases and J dropped 0 bases, with 12 bases sitting between them. The V gene's germline CDR1 is SGHDN and CDR2 FVKESK. This CDR3 contains 15 residues. The CDR3 sequence is CASSHRVGSYNEQFF. The DNA for the CDR3 is TGTGCCAGCAGTCACAGGGTCGGCTCCTACAATGAGCAGTTCTTC.

The V call is TRBV5-4, the J call TRBJ2-6; TRBD1 might be the D (5 bases). The CDR3 spans 15 residues. In germline, CDR1 is SGHNT, CDR2 YYREEE (reference sequence). The ends were cut back, 0 bases at V and 2 bases at J, with 6 bases in the middle. CDR3 in DNA: TGTGCCAGCAGCTTGGCAGGGACTGGGGCCAACGTCCTGACTTTC. It encodes CASSLAGTGANVLTF.

The gene calls are TRBV19 and TRBJ2-1, with a possible D match to TRBD2 (5 bases). V lost 0 bases and J lost 4, with 10 bases in between. The germline V gene encodes CDR1 LNHDA and CDR2 SQIVND (reference sequence). The CDR3 runs 15 residues. CDR3 bases: TGTGCCAGTAGTATAGATCTGGAGGCGTACAATGAGCAGTTCTTC. Translation: CASSIDLEAYNEQFF.

The CDR3 here is CASSFRTGGGYTF. Written as DNA, the CDR3 is TGTGCCAGCAGTTTCAGGACAGGGGGTGGCTACACCTTC. V is TRBV27 and J is TRBJ1-2; 10 bases line up with TRBD1. Unmatched junction bases numbered 2, after V lost 3 bases and J lost 7 bases. The V gene's germline CDR1 is MNHEY and CDR2 SMNVEV (reference sequence). CDR3 length: 13 residues.

This rearrangement joins TRBV18 to TRBJ2-7; a possible D gene is TRBD2 (7 bases). With 2 bases removed from V and 3 bases from J, the gap between germline ends came to 14 bases. The germline gives CDR1 KGHSH, CDR2 LQKENI. The CDR3 consists of 15 residues. In nucleotides, the CDR3 is TGTGCCAGCTCACCAAGGGCCGGGGGGCTCTACGAGCAGTACTTC. Its protein product is CASSPRAGGLYEQYF.

The rearrangement uses TRBV5-1 and TRBJ2-1; the D gene is possibly TRBD2 (5 bases). This CDR3 has 17 residues. The germline V and J ends were trimmed by 0 bases and 7 bases, with 20 bases remaining between them. CDR1 is SGHRS and CDR2 is YFSETQ in the germline V gene. CDR3 sequence (DNA): TGCGCCAGCAGCTTGGTGATTTCTAGCACCTTTGGTAATGAGCAGTTCTTC. Residues: CASSLVISSTFGNEQFF.

The chain is built from TRBV7-2 and TRBJ2-7; 12 nucleotides line up with TRBD2. The CDR3 has 16 amino acids. V was pared by 1 base and J by 5 bases, with 6 bases of the junction left unmatched. Germline-derived CDR1 and CDR2 are SGHTA and FQGNSA. In DNA form, the CDR3 reads TGTGCCAGCAGCTTAGTACCTAGCGGGGGGGGGAACGAGCAGTACTTC. Its translation: CASSLVPSGGGNEQYF.

The CDR3 reads CASTRGGSVDNEQFF. DNA for the CDR3: TGTGCCAGCACTAGAGGCGGGAGCGTCGACAATGAGCAGTTCTTC. J is TRBJ2-1 and V is TRBV6-5; 7 positions agree with TRBD2. Germline V gives CDR1 MNHEY, CDR2 SVGAGI. V lost 7 bases to trimming and J lost 5 bases; unmatched junction nucleotides: 11. The CDR3 loop spans 15 amino acids.

This chain links TRBV28 with TRBJ2-3, with 11 bases fitting TRBD2. Germline V gives CDR1 MDHEN, CDR2 SYDVKM. The CDR3 covers 23 residues. Unmatched junction bases numbered 24, after V lost 2 bases and J lost 2 bases. The chain's CDR3 is CASSLAGWGSLAGGLYITDTQYF. In DNA, the CDR3 is TGTGCCAGCAGTTTAGCTGGATGGGGGTCCTTAGCGGGAGGGCTATACATCACAGATACGCAGTATTTT.

The chain carries TRBV5-5 and TRBJ2-5; D is unresolved. The germline V and J ends were trimmed by 0 bases and 5 bases, with 17 bases remaining between them. Germline V lookup: CDR1 SGHKS, CDR2 YYEKEE (reference sequence). CDR3 length equals 16 residues. DNA of the CDR3: TGTGCCAGCAGCTTGGGGGTGGAGCCTGCCTCGGAGACCCAGTACTTC. Translated, it gives CASSLGVEPASETQYF.

The gene calls are TRBV20-1 and TRBJ2-7, with 7 nucleotides matching TRBD1. The junction had 5 bases not matched to a gene; V was cut back by 6 bases and J by 6 bases. The CDR3 covers 11 residues. Germline-derived CDR1 and CDR2 are DFQATT and SNEGSKA (reference sequence). The CDR3 bases are TGCAGTGCAAGGGGGCAGATCGAGCAGTACTTC. Translation gives CSARGQIEQYF.

The chain couples TRBV30 to TRBJ2-7; the match to TRBD1 covers 7 bases. In germline, CDR1 is GTSNPN, CDR2 SVGIG (reference sequence). CDR3 length: 15 residues. The V segment lost 2 bases and the J segment 3 bases; nucleotides outside the gene matches: 10. The CDR3 nucleotides are TGTGCCTGGAGTCTGAGGGACAGCTTGCTCTACGAGCAGTACTTC. Its protein product is CAWSLRDSLLYEQYF.

The rearrangement uses TRBV9 and TRBJ2-1; 12 bases map to TRBD2. The J segment lost 4 bases and the V segment lost 0 bases, leaving 5 bases of the junction unmatched. The CDR3 is made up of 17 amino acids. The V gene's germline CDR1 is SGDLS and CDR2 YYNGEE. The CDR3 bases are TGTGCCAGCAGCGTAGAGGGGACTAGCGGGCTATACAATGAGCAGTTCTTC. Its translation is CASSVEGTSGLYNEQFF.

This clone was counted a few times. This rearrangement joins TRBV4-2 to TRBJ2-2; 8 bases fit TRBD1. This CDR3 is 15 amino acids long. Germline CDR1 is LGHNA and CDR2 is YNFKEQ. Trimming removed 6 bases from V and 6 bases from J; junction bases left unmatched: 9. Written as DNA, the CDR3 is TGTGCCAGCAGTCCGGACAGGGCGTCATCCGGGGAGCTGTTTTTT. Its protein product is CASSPDRASSGELFF.

This clone was observed once. At one boundary the junction diverges from the germline segment, which might be a read error. Other DNA sequences in the same sample also yield this CDR3. The chain employs TRBV5-1 and TRBJ2-5, with D uncertain. The length of the CDR3 is 14 residues. Looked up from germline, CDR1 is SGHRS and CDR2 is YFSETQ. CDR3 residues: CASSLFGYQETQYF. For the CDR3, the DNA is TGCGCCAGCAGCTTATTCGGGTACCAGGAGACCCAGTACTTC.

The chain uses TRBV4-2 and TRBJ2-7; 7 bases line up with TRBD2. CDR1 and CDR2 (germline): LGHNA, YNFKEQ. V shed 3 bases and J 3 bases; nucleotides not matched to a gene: 8. This CDR3 spans 15 amino acids. The CDR3 sequence: CASSQPAGAFYEQYF. CDR3 DNA: TGTGCCAGCAGCCAGCCGGCGGGAGCGTTCTACGAGCAGTACTTC.

The CDR3 loop is CASSYSPPGLGGYTF. As DNA, the CDR3 is TGTGCCAGCAGTTACAGCCCCCCAGGGTTGGGTGGCTACACCTTC. The chain couples TRBV6-5 to TRBJ1-2, with a weak D call TRBD1 (5 bases). V dropped 2 bases and J dropped 7 bases, with 17 bases sitting between them. Germline CDR1 MNHEY, CDR2 SVGAGI. The CDR3 sequence is 15 residues long.

This chain connects TRBV6-1 to TRBJ2-2, with 7 positions matching TRBD1. The CDR3 is 16 amino acids. V was pared by 1 base and J by 5 bases, with 7 bases of the junction left unmatched. Per the germline V gene, CDR1 is MNHNS and CDR2 is SASEGT. The CDR3 reads CASSEGGGRGTGELFF. CDR3 nucleotide sequence: TGTGCCAGCAGTGAAGGAGGGGGCCGAGGGACCGGGGAGCTGTTTTTT.

This clone was seen a few times. The rearrangement links TRBV6-6 to TRBJ2-1, with 10 nucleotides matching TRBD2. V lost 4 bases, J lost 9 bases, and 12 bases stayed unmatched. The CDR3 totals 16 residues. The germline V gene encodes CDR1 MNHNY and CDR2 SVGAGI (reference sequence). The CDR3 reads CASSSPGSGRAAEQFF. The CDR3 DNA is TGTGCCAGCAGTTCCCCGGGGAGCGGGAGGGCAGCTGAGCAGTTCTTC.

This clone has just a few counts. The genes are TRBV3-1 (or the pseudogene TRBV3-2) and TRBJ1-2; D gene uncertain. The V end lost 5 bases, the J end lost 2 bases, and 15 bases lay between the germline ends. There are 15 residues in the CDR3. The germline gives CDR1 LGHDT, CDR2 YNNKEL (reference sequence). CDR3 region: CASSGVSEVNYGYTF. The CDR3 bases are TGTGCCAGCAGCGGGGTGTCGGAGGTCAACTATGGCTACACCTTC.

The V and J genes are TRBV6-1 and TRBJ2-7; tentative D call: TRBD2 (6 bases). The CDR3 covers 16 residues. Germline CDR1 is MNHNS and CDR2 is SASEGT. V lost 1 base to trimming and J lost 5 bases, with 18 bases between them. Here the CDR3 reads CASSEGVPRGVNEQYF. The CDR3 DNA is TGTGCCAGCAGTGAAGGGGTACCGCGCGGGGTGAACGAGCAGTACTTC.

This chain's CDR3 is CASSRNRGGEAFF. The CDR3 nucleotides read TGTGCCAGCAGCCGAAACAGGGGTGGAGAAGCTTTCTTT. J is TRBJ1-1 and V is TRBV11-2, with 7 bases identical to TRBD1. This CDR3 is built from 13 residues. CDR1 and CDR2 from the germline V gene are SGHAT and FQNNGV. Trimming at V came to 5 bases and at J to 8 bases, leaving 8 bases not matched to a gene.

The J gene is TRBJ1-1, the V gene TRBV7-9; TRBD1 aligns across 7 bases. J lost 3 bases, V lost 3 bases, and 1 base had no gene match. The CDR3 spans 13 residues. Per germline, CDR1 SEHNR and CDR2 FQNEAQ (reference sequence). CDR3 coding DNA: TGTGCCAGCAGCTTTCAGGGGGACACTGAAGCTTTCTTT. It codes for CASSFQGDTEAFF. Based on the CDR3 plus reference TRBV7-9 and TRBJ1-1, the full variable domain is DTGVSQNPRHKITKRGQNVTFRCDPISEHNRLYWYRQTLGQGPEFLTYFQNEAQLEKSRLLSDRFSAERPKGSFSTLEIQRTEQGDSAMYLCASSFQGDTEAFFGQGTRLTVV.

CDR3 sequence: CASSGGQKTWEQYF. The CDR3 DNA reads as TGTGCCAGTAGTGGGGGACAGAAGACTTGGGAGCAGTACTTC. This chain joins TRBV19 and TRBJ2-7; 7 bases line up with TRBD1. This CDR3 has 14 residues. The V segment lost 5 bases and the J segment 7 bases; nucleotides outside the gene matches: 11. Looked up from germline, CDR1 is LNHDA and CDR2 is SQIVND (reference sequence). Based on the CDR3 plus reference TRBV19 and TRBJ2-7, the full variable domain is DGGITQSPKYLFRKEGQNVTLSCEQNLNHDAMYWYRQDPGQGLRLIYYSQIVNDFQKGDIAEGYSVSREKKESFPLTVTSAQKNPTAFYLCASSGGQKTWEQYFGPGTRLTVT.